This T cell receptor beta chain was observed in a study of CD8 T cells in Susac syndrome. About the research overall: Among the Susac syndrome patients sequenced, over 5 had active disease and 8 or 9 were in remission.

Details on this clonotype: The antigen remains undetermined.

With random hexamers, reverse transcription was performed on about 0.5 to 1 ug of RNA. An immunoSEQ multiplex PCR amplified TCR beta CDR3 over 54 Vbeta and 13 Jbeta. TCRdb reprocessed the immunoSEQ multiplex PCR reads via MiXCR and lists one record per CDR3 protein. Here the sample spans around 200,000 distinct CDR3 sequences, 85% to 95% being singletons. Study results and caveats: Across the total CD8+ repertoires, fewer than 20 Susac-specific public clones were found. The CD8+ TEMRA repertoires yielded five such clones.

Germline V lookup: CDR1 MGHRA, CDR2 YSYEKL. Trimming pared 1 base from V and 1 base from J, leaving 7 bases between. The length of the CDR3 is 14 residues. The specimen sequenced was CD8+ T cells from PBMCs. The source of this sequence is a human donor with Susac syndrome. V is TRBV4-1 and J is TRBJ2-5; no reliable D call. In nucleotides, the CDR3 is TGCGCCAGCAGCCAAGCTGGTTTCCAAGAGACCCAGTACTTC. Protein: CASSQAGFQETQYF.